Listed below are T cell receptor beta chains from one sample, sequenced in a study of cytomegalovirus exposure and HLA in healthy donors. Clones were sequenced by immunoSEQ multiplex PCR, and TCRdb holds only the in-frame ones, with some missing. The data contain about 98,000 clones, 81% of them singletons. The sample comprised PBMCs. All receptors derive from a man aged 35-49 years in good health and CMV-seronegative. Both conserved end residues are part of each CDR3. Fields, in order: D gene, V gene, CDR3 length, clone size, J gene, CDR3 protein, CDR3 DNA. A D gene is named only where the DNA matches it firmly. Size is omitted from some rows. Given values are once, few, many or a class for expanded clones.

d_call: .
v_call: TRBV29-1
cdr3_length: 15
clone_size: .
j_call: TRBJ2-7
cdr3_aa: CSVGVIGGLQHEQYF
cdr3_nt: TGCAGCGTTGGGGTAATAGGGGGTTTGCAACACGAGCAGTACTTC

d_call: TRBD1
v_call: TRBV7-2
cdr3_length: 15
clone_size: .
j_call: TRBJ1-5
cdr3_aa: CASSPGGTSNQPQHF
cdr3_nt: TGTGCCAGCAGCCCAGGGGGCACTAGCAATCAGCCCCAGCATTTT

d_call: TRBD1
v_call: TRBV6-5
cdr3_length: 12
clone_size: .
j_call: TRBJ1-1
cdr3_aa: CASSKDRVEAFF
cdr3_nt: TGTGCCAGCAGTAAAGACAGGGTGGAAGCTTTCTTT

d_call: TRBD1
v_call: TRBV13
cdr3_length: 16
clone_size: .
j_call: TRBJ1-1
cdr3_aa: CASSLSHRRQGTRAFF
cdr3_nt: TGTGCCAGCAGCTTATCACATCGGAGACAGGGAACCCGAGCTTTCTTT

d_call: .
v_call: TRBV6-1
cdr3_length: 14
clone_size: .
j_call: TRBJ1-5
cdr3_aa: CASSEGGADQPQHF
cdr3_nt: TGTGCCAGCAGTGAAGGCGGGGCCGATCAGCCCCAGCATTTT

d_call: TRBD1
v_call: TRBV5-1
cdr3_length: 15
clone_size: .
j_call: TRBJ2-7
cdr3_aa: CASSSRTGGSYEQYF
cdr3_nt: TGCGCCAGCAGCTCCCGGACAGGGGGATCCTACGAGCAGTACTTC

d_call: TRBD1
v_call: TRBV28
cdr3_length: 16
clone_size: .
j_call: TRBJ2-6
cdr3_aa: CASRGQGQAGANVLTF
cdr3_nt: TGTGCCAGCCGAGGACAGGGGCAAGCTGGGGCCAACGTCCTGACTTTC

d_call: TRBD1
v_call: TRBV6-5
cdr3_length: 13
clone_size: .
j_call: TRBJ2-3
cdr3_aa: CASGDRSTDTQYF
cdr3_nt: TGTGCCAGCGGGGACAGGAGCACAGATACGCAGTATTTT

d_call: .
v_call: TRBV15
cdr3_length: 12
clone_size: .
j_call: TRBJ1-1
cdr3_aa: CATSRDEEGAFF
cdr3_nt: TGTGCCACCAGCAGAGATGAGGAAGGAGCTTTCTTT

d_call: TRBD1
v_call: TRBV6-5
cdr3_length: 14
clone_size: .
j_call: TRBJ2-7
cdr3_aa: CASSYRTGRYEQYF
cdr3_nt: TGTGCCAGCAGTTACCGGACAGGGCGCTACGAGCAGTACTTC

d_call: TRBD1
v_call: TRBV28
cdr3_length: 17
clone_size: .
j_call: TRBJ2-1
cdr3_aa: CASSLPGTGTDDNEQFF
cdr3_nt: TGTGCCAGCAGTCTTCCCGGGACAGGTACGGATGACAATGAGCAGTTCTTC

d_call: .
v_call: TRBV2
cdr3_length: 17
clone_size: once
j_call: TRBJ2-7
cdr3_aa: CASSEALGQGSSYEQYF
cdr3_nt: TGTGCCAGCAGTGAAGCGTTAGGTCAGGGAAGCTCCTACGAGCAGTACTTC

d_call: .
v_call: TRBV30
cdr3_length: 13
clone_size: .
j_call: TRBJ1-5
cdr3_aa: CAWSGQVVQPQHF
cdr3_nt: TGTGCCTGGAGTGGACAGGTTGTTCAGCCCCAGCATTTT

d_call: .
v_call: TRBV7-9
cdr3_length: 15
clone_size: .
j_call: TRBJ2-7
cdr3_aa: CSSSLYAAHSYEQYF
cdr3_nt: TGTTCCAGCAGCTTATATGCGGCCCATTCCTACGAGCAGTACTTC

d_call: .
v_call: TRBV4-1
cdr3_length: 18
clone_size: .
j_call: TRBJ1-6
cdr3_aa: CASSHRGDNRVDNSPLHF
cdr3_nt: TGCGCCAGCAGCCACAGAGGAGATAACAGGGTGGATAATTCACCCCTCCACTTT

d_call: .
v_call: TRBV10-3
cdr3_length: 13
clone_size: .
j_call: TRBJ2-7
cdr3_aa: CAISARDSYEQYF
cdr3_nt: TGTGCCATCAGTGCGCGGGACAGCTACGAGCAGTACTTC

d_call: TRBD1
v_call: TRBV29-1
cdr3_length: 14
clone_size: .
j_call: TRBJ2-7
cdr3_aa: CSVVSFQGASEQYF
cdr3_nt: TGCAGCGTTGTGTCTTTCCAGGGGGCATCCGAGCAGTACTTC

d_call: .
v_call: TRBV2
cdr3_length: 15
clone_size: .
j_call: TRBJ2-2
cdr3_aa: CASSPRTANTGELFF
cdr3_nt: TGTGCCAGCAGCCCCCGGACAGCGAACACCGGGGAGCTGTTTTTT

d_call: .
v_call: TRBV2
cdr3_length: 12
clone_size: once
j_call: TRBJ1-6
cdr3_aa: CASSEGPGTLHF
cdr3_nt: TGTGCCAGCAGTGAAGGCCCAGGGACCCTCCACTTT

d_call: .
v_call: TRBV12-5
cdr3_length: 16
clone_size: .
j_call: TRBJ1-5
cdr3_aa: CASALRGASINQPQHF
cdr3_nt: TGTGCTAGTGCCCTGCGGGGGGCTTCGATCAATCAGCCCCAGCATTTT

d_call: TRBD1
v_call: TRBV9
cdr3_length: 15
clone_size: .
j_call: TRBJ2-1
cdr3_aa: CASSVGQGSYNEQFF
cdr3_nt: TGTGCCAGCAGCGTAGGACAGGGCTCTTACAATGAGCAGTTCTTC

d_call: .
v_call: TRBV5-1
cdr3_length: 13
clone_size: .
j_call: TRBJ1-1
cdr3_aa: CASSWGGGRETFF
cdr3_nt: TGCGCCAGCAGCTGGGGGGGAGGAAGGGAAACTTTCTTT

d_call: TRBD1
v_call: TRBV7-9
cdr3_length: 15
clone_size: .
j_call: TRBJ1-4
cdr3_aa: CASSPIGTGNEKLFF
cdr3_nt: TGTGCCAGCAGCCCAATAGGGACAGGGAACGAAAAACTGTTTTTT

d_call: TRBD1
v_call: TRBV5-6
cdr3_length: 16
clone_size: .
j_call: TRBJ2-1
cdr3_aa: CASRWGQGLSGNEQFF
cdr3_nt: TGTGCCAGCAGATGGGGACAGGGTCTCTCTGGCAATGAGCAGTTCTTC

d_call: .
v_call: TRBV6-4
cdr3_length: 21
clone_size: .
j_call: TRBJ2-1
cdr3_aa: CASSDPRKERRDKLAYNEQFF
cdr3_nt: TGTGCCAGCAGTGACCCTCGGAAAGAAAGGCGGGATAAGTTGGCCTACAATGAGCAGTTCTTC

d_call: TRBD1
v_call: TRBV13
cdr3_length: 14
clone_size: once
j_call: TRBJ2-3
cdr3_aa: CASSFGQGTDTQYF
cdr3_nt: TGTGCCAGCAGCTTCGGACAGGGTACAGATACGCAGTATTTT

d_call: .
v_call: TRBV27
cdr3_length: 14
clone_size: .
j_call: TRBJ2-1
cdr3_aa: CASTRGGASNEQFF
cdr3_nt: TGTGCCAGCACGAGGGGGGGGGCCTCCAATGAGCAGTTCTTC

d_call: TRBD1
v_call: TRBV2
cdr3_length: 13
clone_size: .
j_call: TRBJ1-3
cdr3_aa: CASRDRGGNTIYF
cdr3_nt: TGTGCCAGCAGGGACAGGGGTGGAAACACCATATATTTT

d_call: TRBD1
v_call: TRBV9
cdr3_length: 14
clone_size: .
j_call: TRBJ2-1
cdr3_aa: CASSTQTGNNEQFF
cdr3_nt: TGTGCCAGCAGCACTCAGACAGGGAACAATGAGCAGTTCTTC

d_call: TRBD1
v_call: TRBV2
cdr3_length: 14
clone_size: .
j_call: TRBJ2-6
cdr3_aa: CASNRGSGANVLTF
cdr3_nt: TGTGCCAGCAACAGGGGCTCTGGGGCCAACGTCCTGACTTTC

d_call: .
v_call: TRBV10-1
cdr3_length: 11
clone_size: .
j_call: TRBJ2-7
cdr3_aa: CASSEGQKQYF
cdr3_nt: TGCGCCAGCAGTGAGGGACAGAAGCAGTACTTC

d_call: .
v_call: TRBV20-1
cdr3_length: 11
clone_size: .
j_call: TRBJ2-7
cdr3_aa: CSAVQGQYRYF
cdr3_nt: TGCAGTGCGGTCCAGGGGCAATACCGGTACTTC

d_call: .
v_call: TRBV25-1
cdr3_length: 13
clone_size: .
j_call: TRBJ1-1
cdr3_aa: CASRPGGNTEAFF
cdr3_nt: TGTGCCAGCCGCCCGGGGGGGAACACTGAAGCTTTCTTT

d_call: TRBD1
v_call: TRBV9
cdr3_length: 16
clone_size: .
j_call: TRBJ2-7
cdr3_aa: CASSALRQGSFYEQYF
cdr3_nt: TGTGCCAGCAGCGCCTTGCGACAGGGTTCCTTCTACGAGCAGTACTTC

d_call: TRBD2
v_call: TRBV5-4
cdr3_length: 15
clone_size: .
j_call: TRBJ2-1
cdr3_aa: CASSLELAGGREQFF
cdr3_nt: TGTGCCAGCAGCTTGGAACTAGCGGGGGGCCGGGAGCAGTTCTTC

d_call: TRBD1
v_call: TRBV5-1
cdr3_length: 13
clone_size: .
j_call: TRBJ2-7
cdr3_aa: CASSLGTGREQYF
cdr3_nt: TGCGCCAGCAGCTTGGGGACAGGGCGCGAGCAGTACTTC

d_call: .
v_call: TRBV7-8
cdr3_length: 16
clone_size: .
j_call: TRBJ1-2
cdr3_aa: CASSLSFGQANYGYTF
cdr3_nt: TGTGCCAGCAGCTTGTCTTTTGGGCAAGCTAACTATGGCTACACCTTC

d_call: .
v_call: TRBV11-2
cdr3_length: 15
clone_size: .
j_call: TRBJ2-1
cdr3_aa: CASSLTGGGFNEQFF
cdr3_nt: TGTGCCAGCAGCCTAACGGGGGGCGGTTTCAATGAGCAGTTCTTC

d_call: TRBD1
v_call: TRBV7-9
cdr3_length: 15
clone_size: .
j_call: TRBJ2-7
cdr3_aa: CASSLPGTGGYEQYF
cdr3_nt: TGTGCCAGCAGCTTACCCGGGACAGGGGGTTACGAGCAGTACTTC

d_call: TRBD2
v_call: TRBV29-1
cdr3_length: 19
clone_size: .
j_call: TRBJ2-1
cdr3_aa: CSVPWASGGLVVSYNEQFF
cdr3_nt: TGCAGCGTCCCGTGGGCTAGCGGGGGGCTGGTTGTCTCCTACAATGAGCAGTTCTTC

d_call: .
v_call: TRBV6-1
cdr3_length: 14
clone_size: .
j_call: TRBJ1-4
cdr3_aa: CASSDRQEWEKLFF
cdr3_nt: TGTGCCAGCAGTGACAGACAGGAATGGGAAAAACTGTTTTTT

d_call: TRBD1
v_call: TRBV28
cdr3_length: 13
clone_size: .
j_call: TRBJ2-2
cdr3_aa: CASRADRAGELFF
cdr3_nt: TGTGCCAGCAGGGCTGACAGGGCCGGGGAGCTGTTTTTT

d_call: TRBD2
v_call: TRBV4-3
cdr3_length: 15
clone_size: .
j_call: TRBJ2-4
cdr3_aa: CASSHIGTSKNIQYF
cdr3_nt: TGCGCCAGCAGCCATATTGGGACTAGCAAAAACATTCAGTACTTC

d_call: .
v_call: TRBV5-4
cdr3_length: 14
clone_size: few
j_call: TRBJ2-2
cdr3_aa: CASSLARQTGELFF
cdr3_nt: TGTGCCAGCAGCTTGGCGAGACAGACCGGGGAGCTGTTTTTT

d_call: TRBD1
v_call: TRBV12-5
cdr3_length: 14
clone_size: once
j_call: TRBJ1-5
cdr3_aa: CASGWDSGNQPQHF
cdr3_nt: TGTGCTAGTGGTTGGGACAGTGGCAATCAGCCCCAGCATTTT

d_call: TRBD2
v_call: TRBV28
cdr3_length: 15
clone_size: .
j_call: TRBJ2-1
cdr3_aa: CASSVGTSQINEQFF
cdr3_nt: TGTGCCAGCAGCGTCGGGACTAGCCAGATCAATGAGCAGTTCTTC